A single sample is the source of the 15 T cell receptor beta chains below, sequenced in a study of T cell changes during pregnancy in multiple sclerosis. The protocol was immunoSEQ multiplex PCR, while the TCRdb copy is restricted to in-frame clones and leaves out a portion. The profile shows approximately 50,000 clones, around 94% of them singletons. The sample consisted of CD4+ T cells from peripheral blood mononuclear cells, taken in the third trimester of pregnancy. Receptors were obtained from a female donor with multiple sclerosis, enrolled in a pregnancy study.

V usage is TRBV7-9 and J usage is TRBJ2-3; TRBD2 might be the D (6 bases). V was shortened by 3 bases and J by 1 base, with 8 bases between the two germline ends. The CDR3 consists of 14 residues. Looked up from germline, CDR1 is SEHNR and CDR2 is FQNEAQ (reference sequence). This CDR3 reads CASSFRGGTDTQYF. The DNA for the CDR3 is TGTGCCAGCAGCTTCCGCGGGGGCACAGATACGCAGTATTTT.

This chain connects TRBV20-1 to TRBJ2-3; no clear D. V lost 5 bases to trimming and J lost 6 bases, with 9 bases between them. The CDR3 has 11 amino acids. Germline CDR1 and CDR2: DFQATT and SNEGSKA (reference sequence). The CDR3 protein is CSASQADTQYF. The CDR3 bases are TGCAGTGCTTCCCAGGCGGATACGCAGTATTTT.

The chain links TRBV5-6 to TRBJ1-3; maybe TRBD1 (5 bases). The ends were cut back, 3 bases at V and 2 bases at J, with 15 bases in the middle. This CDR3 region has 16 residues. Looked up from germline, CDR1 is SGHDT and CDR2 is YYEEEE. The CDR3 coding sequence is TGTGCCAGCAGCTCGTCGCAGGGTCTGGCTGGAAACACCATATATTTT. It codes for CASSSSQGLAGNTIYF.

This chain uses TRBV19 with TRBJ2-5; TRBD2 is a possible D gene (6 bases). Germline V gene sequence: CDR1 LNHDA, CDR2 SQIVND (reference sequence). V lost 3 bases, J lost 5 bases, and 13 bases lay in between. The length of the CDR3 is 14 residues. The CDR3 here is CASSIGTGVETQYF. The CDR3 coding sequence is TGTGCCAGTAGTATCGGGACGGGAGTGGAGACCCAGTACTTC.

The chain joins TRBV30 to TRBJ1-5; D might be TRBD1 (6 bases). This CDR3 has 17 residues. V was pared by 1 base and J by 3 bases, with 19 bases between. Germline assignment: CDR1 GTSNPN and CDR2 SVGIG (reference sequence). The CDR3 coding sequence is TGTGCCTGGAGTGGCCATCCGGACAGCTGGTACAATCAGCCCCAGCATTTT. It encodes CAWSGHPDSWYNQPQHF. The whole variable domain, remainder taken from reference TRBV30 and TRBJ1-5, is SQTIHQWPATLVQPVGSPLSLECTVEGTSNPNLYWYRQAAGRGLQLLFYSVGIGQISSEVPQNLSASRPQDRQFILSSKKLLLSDSGFYLCAWSGHPDSWYNQPQHFGDGTRLSIL.

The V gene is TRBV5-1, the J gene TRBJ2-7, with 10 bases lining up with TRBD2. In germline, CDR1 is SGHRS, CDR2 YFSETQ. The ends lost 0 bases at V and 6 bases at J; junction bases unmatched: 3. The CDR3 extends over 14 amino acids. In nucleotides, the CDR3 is TGCGCCAGCAGCTTGGAAGCGGGAGGGTCCGAGCAGTACTTC. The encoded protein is CASSLEAGGSEQYF.

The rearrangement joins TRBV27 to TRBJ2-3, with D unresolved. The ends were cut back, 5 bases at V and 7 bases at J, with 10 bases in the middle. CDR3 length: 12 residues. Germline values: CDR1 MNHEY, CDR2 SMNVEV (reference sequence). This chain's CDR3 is CASSPSRYTQYF. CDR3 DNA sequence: TGTGCCAGCAGTCCCTCCAGATATACGCAGTATTTT.

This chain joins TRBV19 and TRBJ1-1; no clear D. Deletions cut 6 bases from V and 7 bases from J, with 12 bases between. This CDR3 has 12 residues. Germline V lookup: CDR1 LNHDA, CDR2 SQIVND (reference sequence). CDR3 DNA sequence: TGTGCCAGTAGGTCTTGGGCGGGTGAAGCTTTCTTT. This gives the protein CASRSWAGEAFF. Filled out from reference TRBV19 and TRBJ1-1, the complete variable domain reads DGGITQSPKYLFRKEGQNVTLSCEQNLNHDAMYWYRQDPGQGLRLIYYSQIVNDFQKGDIAEGYSVSREKKESFPLTVTSAQKNPTAFYLCASRSWAGEAFFGQGTRLTVV.

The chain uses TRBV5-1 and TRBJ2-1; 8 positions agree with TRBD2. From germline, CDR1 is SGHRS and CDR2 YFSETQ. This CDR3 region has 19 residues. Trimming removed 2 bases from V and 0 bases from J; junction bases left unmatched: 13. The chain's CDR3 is CASSLRTIAGRVSYNEQFF. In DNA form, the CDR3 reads TGCGCCAGCAGCTTAAGGACAATAGCGGGAAGAGTCTCCTACAATGAGCAGTTCTTC.

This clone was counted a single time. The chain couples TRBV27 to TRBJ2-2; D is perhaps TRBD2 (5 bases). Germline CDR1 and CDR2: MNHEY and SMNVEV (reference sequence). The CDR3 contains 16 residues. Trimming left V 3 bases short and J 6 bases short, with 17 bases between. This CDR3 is CASSFSSPRRAGELFF. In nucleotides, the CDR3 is TGTGCCAGCAGTTTCTCCAGTCCTCGGCGGGCCGGGGAGCTGTTTTTT.

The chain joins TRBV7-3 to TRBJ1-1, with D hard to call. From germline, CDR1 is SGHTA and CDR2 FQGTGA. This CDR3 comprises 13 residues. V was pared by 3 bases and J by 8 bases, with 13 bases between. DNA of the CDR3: TGTGCCAGCAGCTTTTACGCGGAGTCGGAAGCTTTCTTT. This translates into CASSFYAESEAFF.

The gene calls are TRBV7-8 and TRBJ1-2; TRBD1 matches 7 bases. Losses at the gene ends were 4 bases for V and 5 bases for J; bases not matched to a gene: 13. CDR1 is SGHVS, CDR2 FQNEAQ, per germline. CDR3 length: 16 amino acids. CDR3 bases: TGTGCCAGCAGCTCCAGACAGGGTGTAAGATCGTATGGCTACACCTTC. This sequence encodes CASSSRQGVRSYGYTF.

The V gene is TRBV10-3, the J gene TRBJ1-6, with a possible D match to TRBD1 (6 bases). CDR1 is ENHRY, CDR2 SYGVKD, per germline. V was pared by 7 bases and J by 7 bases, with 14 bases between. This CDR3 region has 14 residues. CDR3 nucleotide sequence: TGTGCCATCACCCCGGACAGAGGAAATTCACCCCTCCACTTT. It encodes CAITPDRGNSPLHF.

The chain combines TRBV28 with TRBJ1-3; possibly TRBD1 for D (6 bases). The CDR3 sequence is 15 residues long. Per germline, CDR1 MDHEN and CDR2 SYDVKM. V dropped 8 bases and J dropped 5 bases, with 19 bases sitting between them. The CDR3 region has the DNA TGTGCCAGCCGGATGGGGGGGGCGTCCAGAAACACCATATATTTT. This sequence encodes CASRMGGASRNTIYF.

CDR3 loop: CASSSNYGYTF. The CDR3 region has the DNA TGTGCCAGCAGTTCCAATTATGGCTACACCTTC. The chain links TRBV6-1 to TRBJ1-2; D not certain. Germline V gene sequence: CDR1 MNHNS, CDR2 SASEGT. Trimming left V 5 bases short and J 5 bases short, with 6 bases between. The CDR3 has 11 residues.